The rows below give T cell receptor beta chains drawn from one sample of a study of blood T cell repertoires in COVID-19. TCRdb's copy holds only in-frame clones and misses some; the assay was immunoSEQ multiplex PCR. The sample records about 52,000 clones, about nine tenths being singletons. The sample comprised peripheral blood. The receptor set was obtained from an elderly man with active or convalescent COVID-19. CDR3s include the opening cysteine and the closing phenylalanine or tryptophan. D genes are given only for firm matches. The size of a clone is reported for some rows only, either as once, few or many, or as a class for expanded clones.

v_gene	j_gene	abundance	len	d_gene	CDR3nt	CDR3aa
TRBV10-2	TRBJ1-5	NA	13	TRBD1	TGCGCCAGCAGTGAGTCGACAGGGAAGCCCCAGCATTTT	CASSESTGKPQHF
TRBV5-4	TRBJ2-5	NA	15	TRBD1	TGTGCCAGCAGCTTGGGGCGACAGGGTCAAGAGACCCAGTACTTC	CASSLGRQGQETQYF
TRBV29-1	TRBJ2-3	NA	14	TRBD1	TGCAGCGTTGAACGAGGGGGCAGCACAGATACGCAGTATTTT	CSVERGGSTDTQYF
TRBV7-3	TRBJ2-2	NA	14	NA	TGTGCCAGCAGCTCGACAGGGAACACCGGGGAGCTGTTTTTT	CASSSTGNTGELFF
TRBV19	TRBJ1-2	NA	13	TRBD1	TGTGCCAGTACAACAGGGGGCGGCTATGGCTACACCTTC	CASTTGGGYGYTF
TRBV6-5	TRBJ2-7	NA	13	NA	TGTGCCAGCAGTTACCGGGTTTGGTACGAGCAGTACTTC	CASSYRVWYEQYF
TRBV4-2	TRBJ2-1	NA	14	TRBD2	TGTGCCAGCAGCCTTATACAGCGGGGGAGTGAGCAGTTCTTC	CASSLIQRGSEQFF
TRBV15	TRBJ2-3	medium-sized	18	TRBD2	TGTGCCACCAGCTTCGGACTAGCGGGGGGACCTAGCACAGATACGCAGTATTTT	CATSFGLAGGPSTDTQYF
TRBV6-2/TRBV6-3	TRBJ2-3	NA	13	NA	TGTGCCAGCAGTTTCCTCAGCACAGATACGCAGTATTTT	CASSFLSTDTQYF
TRBV28	TRBJ1-4	NA	14	NA	TGTGCCAGCAGTTTGGGGGGGCGCGAAGAAAAACTGTTTTTT	CASSLGGREEKLFF
TRBV6-1	TRBJ1-2	NA	14	NA	TGTGCCAGCAGTGAAGCCGCAGGGAACTATGGCTACACCTTC	CASSEAAGNYGYTF
TRBV7-8	TRBJ2-1	once	16	NA	TGTGCCAGCAGCTTAGCTGGGCGGGCGGGCAGGAATGAGCAGTTCTTC	CASSLAGRAGRNEQFF
TRBV5-1	TRBJ2-5	NA	13	NA	TGCGCCAGCAGCTCAAGACAAACCGAGACCCAGTACTTC	CASSSRQTETQYF
TRBV18	TRBJ1-2	NA	15	TRBD1	TGTGCCAGCTCACCTTTAAGGGGGCAGAGTGACGGCTACACCTTC	CASSPLRGQSDGYTF
TRBV5-4	TRBJ2-7	NA	18	TRBD2	TGTGCCAGCAGCCAGGGACTAGCGGGAGGAACACTCCACTACGAGCAGTACTTC	CASSQGLAGGTLHYEQYF
TRBV5-1	TRBJ2-3	NA	16	TRBD2	TGCGCCAGCAGCGTAGCGGGAGGGCCTGGCACAGATACGCAGTATTTT	CASSVAGGPGTDTQYF
TRBV19	TRBJ1-1	NA	14	NA	TGTGCCAGTAGTGCTCCCGGGGGGGACACTGAAGCTTTCTTT	CASSAPGGDTEAFF
TRBV5-8	TRBJ1-1	NA	12	NA	TGTGCCAGCAGCTACTTCAACACTGAAGCTTTCTTT	CASSYFNTEAFF
TRBV4-1	TRBJ1-5	few	13	NA	TGCGCCAGCAGCCAAGACAGGGTGAAGCCCCAGCATTTT	CASSQDRVKPQHF
TRBV12-5	TRBJ1-2	NA	11	NA	TGTGCTAGGGGGGGAGACTTCGGCTACACCTTC	CARGGDFGYTF
TRBV19	TRBJ1-2	NA	15	NA	TGTGCCAGCGCCGTCGGGGGGCGGTCCGTCTATGGCTACACCTTC	CASAVGGRSVYGYTF
TRBV11-3	TRBJ1-1	NA	15	NA	TGTGCCAGCATCTGGACCAGGGAGGGAGACACTGAAGCTTTCTTT	CASIWTREGDTEAFF
TRBV30	TRBJ2-3	NA	16	TRBD1	TGTGCCTGGAGTGCGTCCGGGACAGGGTATTCAGATACGCAGTATTTT	CAWSASGTGYSDTQYF
TRBV5-1	TRBJ1-4	NA	15	TRBD1	TGCGCCAGCAGCCTCGAGGGGACAGGGGGTGAAAAACTGTTTTTT	CASSLEGTGGEKLFF
TRBV7-2	TRBJ2-7	NA	15	NA	TGTGCCAGCAGCTTTAGCGGCTTGGATCGCTACGAGCAGTACTTC	CASSFSGLDRYEQYF
TRBV4-2	TRBJ1-6	NA	16	NA	TGTGCCAGCAGCCAAGATTTGGACAGCCGTAATTCACCCCTCCACTTT	CASSQDLDSRNSPLHF
TRBV5-1	TRBJ2-3	NA	17	TRBD2	TGCGCCAGCAGCGCCGGAGCACTAGCGGGGGGGACAGATACGCAGTATTTT	CASSAGALAGGTDTQYF
TRBV4-2	TRBJ2-1	NA	16	TRBD2	TGTGCCAGCAGCCTTCCCACTAGCGGGTCCTACAATGAGCAGTTCTTC	CASSLPTSGSYNEQFF
TRBV7-2	TRBJ1-1	NA	16	NA	TGTGCCAGCAGCTTAGTTCCCGAGACAGCGAACACTGAAGCTTTCTTT	CASSLVPETANTEAFF
TRBV9	TRBJ1-6	NA	14	NA	TGTGCCAGCAGCGTGGGCACCCTCAATTCACCCCTCCACTTT	CASSVGTLNSPLHF
TRBV27	TRBJ2-4	NA	16	TRBD2	TGTGCCAGCAGTTCTTATAGCGGGGGGGTGGAAAACATTCAGTACTTC	CASSSYSGGVENIQYF
TRBV5-6	TRBJ2-1	NA	14	TRBD2	TGTGCCAGCAGCCTAGACCCGGGAGGCAATGAGCAGTTCTTC	CASSLDPGGNEQFF
TRBV6-6	TRBJ1-5	NA	15	NA	TGTGCCAGCAGCCCCCGGCCCGGGGGCAATCAGCCCCAGCATTTT	CASSPRPGGNQPQHF
TRBV7-8	TRBJ1-2	NA	16	TRBD1	TGTGCCAGCAGCGCCGAGAGTGGGACAGGGGGTTATGGCTACACCTTC	CASSAESGTGGYGYTF
TRBV30	TRBJ2-1	once	14	TRBD1	TGTGCCTGGGCTAGGGGGCTTAATGTCGATGAGCAGTTCTTC	CAWARGLNVDEQFF
TRBV18	TRBJ2-1	NA	14	TRBD2	TGTGCCAGCTCACCCACTAGCGGGGGCAATGAGCAGTTCTTC	CASSPTSGGNEQFF
TRBV12-3/TRBV12-4	TRBJ2-1	NA	13	TRBD2	TGTGCCAGCTCAGGGACTAGCTACAATGAGCAGTTCTTC	CASSGTSYNEQFF
TRBV2	TRBJ2-1	NA	14	TRBD1	TGTGCCAGCAAACAGGGGAGCTCCTACAATGAGCAGTTCTTC	CASKQGSSYNEQFF